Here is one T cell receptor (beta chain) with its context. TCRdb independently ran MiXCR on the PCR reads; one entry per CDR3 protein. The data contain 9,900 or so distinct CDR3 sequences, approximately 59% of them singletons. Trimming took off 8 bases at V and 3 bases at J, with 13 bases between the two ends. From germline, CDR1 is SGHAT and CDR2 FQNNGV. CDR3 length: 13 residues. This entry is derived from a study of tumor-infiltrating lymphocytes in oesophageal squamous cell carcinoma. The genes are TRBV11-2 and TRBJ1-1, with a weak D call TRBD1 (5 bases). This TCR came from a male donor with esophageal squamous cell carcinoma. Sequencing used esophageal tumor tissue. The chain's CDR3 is CASLGGWHTEAFF. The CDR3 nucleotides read TGTGCCAGCTTGGGGGGGTGGCACACTGAAGCTTTCTTT.